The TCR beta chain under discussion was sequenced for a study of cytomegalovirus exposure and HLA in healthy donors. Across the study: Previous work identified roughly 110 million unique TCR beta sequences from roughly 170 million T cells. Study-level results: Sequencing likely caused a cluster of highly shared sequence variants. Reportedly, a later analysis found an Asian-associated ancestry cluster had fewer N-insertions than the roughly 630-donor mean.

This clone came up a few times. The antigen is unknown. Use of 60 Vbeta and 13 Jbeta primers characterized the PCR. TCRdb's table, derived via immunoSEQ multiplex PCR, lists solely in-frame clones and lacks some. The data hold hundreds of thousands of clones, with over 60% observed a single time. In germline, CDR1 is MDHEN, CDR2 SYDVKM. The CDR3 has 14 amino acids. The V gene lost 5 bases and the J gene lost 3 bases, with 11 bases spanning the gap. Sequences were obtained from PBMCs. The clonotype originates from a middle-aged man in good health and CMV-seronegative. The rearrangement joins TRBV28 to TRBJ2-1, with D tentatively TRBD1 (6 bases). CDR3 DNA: TGTGCCAGCAGTAGAAGGGGGATCTACAATGAGCAGTTCTTC. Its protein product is CASSRRGIYNEQFF.